This record looks at one TCR beta chain sequence and its context. What it binds is not known. CDR3 length: 21 amino acids. Germline CDR1 and CDR2: MNHEY and SMNVEV (reference sequence). Unmatched junction bases numbered 19, after V lost 1 base and J lost 0 bases. The data originate from a study of CD8+ T cells in alopecia areata. Study at large: Dosing with tofacitinib proceeded for 6 to 18 months, followed by 6 months off drug.

TCR sequencing used cDNA made by reverse transcription of extracted RNA. Profiled with immunoSEQ multiplex PCR; TCRdb holds only in-frame clones, not every one. The table records 150,000 to 200,000 clones, roughly 53% of them present only once. Treatment meaning: oral pan-JAK inhibitor, 5-10 mg twice daily. Researchers gathered lesional scalp punch biopsies and peripheral blood from patients with alopecia areata. Study results and limitations: Many of the expanded lesional clones endured in scalp and blood while on tofacitinib.

The rearrangement links TRBV27 to TRBJ2-3; 7 nucleotides align to TRBD2. The sequence came from a human donor with alopecia areata. Specimen: CD8+ T cells sorted from blood, collected at week 24, from a patient treated with tofacitinib. The CDR3 DNA is TGTGCCAGCAGTTTATACCACCGGGACTACGTCTATCGCCCTAGCACAGATACGCAGTATTTT. Protein: CASSLYHRDYVYRPSTDTQYF.